Detailed here is one T cell receptor beta chain. The data are from a study of T cells in tumors after PD-1 blockade. Background on the study: Either cemiplimab 350 mg every 2 weeks or pembrolizumab 200 mg every 3 weeks was given.

Per the germline V gene, CDR1 is SGHKS and CDR2 is YYEKEE (reference sequence). The ends were cut back, 3 bases at V and 1 base at J, with 7 bases in the middle. The CDR3 has 13 residues. Assay used: immunoSEQ multiplex PCR; TCRdb lists only in-frame clones, some missing. The sample holds approximately 48,000 clones; about 84% are singletons and the top ten take 4% to 4.5%. The J gene is TRBJ1-2, the V gene TRBV5-5; D remains ambiguous. The input for sequencing was PBMCs, taken before anti-PD-1 treatment. This TCR derives from a human donor with basal cell carcinoma. The CDR3 region is CASSSLFNYGYTF. The CDR3 DNA follows: TGTGCCAGCAGCTCCTTGTTTAACTATGGCTACACCTTC.